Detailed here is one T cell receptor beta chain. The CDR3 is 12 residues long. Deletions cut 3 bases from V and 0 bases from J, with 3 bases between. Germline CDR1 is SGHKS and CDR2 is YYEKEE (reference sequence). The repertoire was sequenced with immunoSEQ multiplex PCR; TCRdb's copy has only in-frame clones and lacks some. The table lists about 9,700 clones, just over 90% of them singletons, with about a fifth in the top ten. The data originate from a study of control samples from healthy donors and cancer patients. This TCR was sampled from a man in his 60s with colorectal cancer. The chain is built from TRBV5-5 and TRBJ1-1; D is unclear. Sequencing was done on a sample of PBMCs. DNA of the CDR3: TGTGCCAGCAGCTGGATGAACACTGAAGCTTTCTTT. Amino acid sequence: CASSWMNTEAFF.